Listed below are T cell receptor beta chains from one sample, sequenced in a study of beta chain features in type 1 diabetes. This table comes from immunoSEQ multiplex PCR, and its TCRdb copy is limited to in-frame clones, with some not included. The sample lists 300,000 to 400,000 clones, 9.5% to 12% seen once, with 0.015% in the top ten. The specimen sequenced was naive CD4+ T cells from blood. All receptors derive from a woman aged 25 to 39 in good health. The CDR3 runs from the conserved cysteine through the conserved F or W. Fields, in order: D gene, clone size, J gene, V gene, CDR3 length, CDR3 protein, CDR3 DNA. The D gene is left open where the match is weak. Clone size is stated in some rows and not others, as once, few, many or a class when expanded.

NA few TRBJ2-4 TRBV19 17 CASQMRRSVGAKNIQYF TGTGCCAGCCAAATGAGGCGAAGTGTCGGAGCCAAAAACATTCAGTACTTC
NA few TRBJ2-3 TRBV5-1 14 CASTVAASTDTQYF TGCGCCAGCACGGTGGCGGCTAGCACAGATACGCAGTATTTT
NA NA TRBJ2-1 TRBV30 13 CAWGTSSYNEQFF TGTGCCTGGGGCACCAGCTCCTACAATGAGCAGTTCTTC
NA few TRBJ1-2 TRBV30 12 CAWSVLPYGYTF TGTGCCTGGAGTGTACTACCCTATGGCTACACCTTC
TRBD2 NA TRBJ2-1 TRBV28 15 CASTRGGKPYNEQFF TGTGCCAGCACCCGGGGAGGGAAGCCCTACAATGAGCAGTTCTTC
TRBD1 few TRBJ2-1 TRBV30 16 CAWIESGTGIYNEQFF TGTGCCTGGATCGAATCCGGGACAGGGATATACAATGAGCAGTTCTTC
NA NA TRBJ2-1 TRBV9 14 CASSVVASTNEQFF TGTGCCAGCAGCGTAGTTGCATCTACCAATGAGCAGTTCTTC
NA NA TRBJ1-2 TRBV28 15 CASSLPWGQGRSYTF TGTGCCAGCAGTTTACCTTGGGGACAAGGCAGGAGCTACACCTTC
TRBD1 NA TRBJ2-1 TRBV19 13 CASSNDRGIEQFF TGTGCCAGTAGTAACGACAGGGGTATAGAGCAGTTCTTC
NA few TRBJ2-7 TRBV4-2 15 CASSQVLTTGNEQYF TGTGCCAGCAGCCAAGTTCTAACCACAGGCAACGAGCAGTACTTC
NA NA TRBJ1-5 TRBV7-9 16 CASSLRGDESNQPQHF TGTGCCAGCAGCTTAAGAGGAGATGAGAGCAATCAGCCCCAGCATTTT
NA NA TRBJ2-1 TRBV30 10 CAWGGNEQFF TGTGCCTGGGGAGGTAATGAGCAGTTCTTC
NA few TRBJ2-1 TRBV7-2 13 CASSRSSYNEQFF TGTGCCAGCAGCCGGAGCTCCTACAATGAGCAGTTCTTC
NA NA TRBJ2-1 TRBV4-3 16 CASSQDRGTSYNEQFF TGCGCCAGCAGCCAAGATCGGGGAACGTCCTACAATGAGCAGTTCTTC
TRBD1 few TRBJ1-2 TRBV2 14 CASSSGTANYGYTF TGTGCCAGCTCCTCCGGGACAGCTAACTATGGCTACACCTTC
TRBD1 few TRBJ2-5 TRBV7-2 15 CASSVTTGGWETQYF TGTGCCAGCAGCGTCACCACAGGGGGATGGGAGACCCAGTACTTC
TRBD2 few TRBJ2-5 TRBV9 16 CASSVGTRGGEGTQYF TGTGCCAGCAGCGTCGGGACTAGAGGGGGAGAAGGGACCCAGTACTTC
NA few TRBJ2-7 TRBV11-3 13 CASSLGGLYEQYF TGTGCCAGCAGCTTAGGAGGCCTCTACGAGCAGTACTTC
NA NA TRBJ1-2 TRBV5-1 14 CASSLGLLGDGYTF TGCGCCAGCAGCTTGGGCCTTCTGGGCGATGGCTACACCTTC
NA NA TRBJ2-7 TRBV28 13 CASRAGSGSEQYF TGTGCCAGCAGGGCCGGGAGCGGTTCCGAGCAGTACTTC
TRBD2 NA TRBJ2-1 TRBV29-1 15 CSVEDPSGIVNEQFF TGCAGCGTTGAAGATCCTAGCGGGATAGTCAATGAGCAGTTCTTC
NA NA TRBJ2-7 TRBV6-5 13 CASRKDTLYEQYF TGTGCCAGCAGAAAAGACACCCTCTACGAGCAGTACTTC
TRBD2 few TRBJ2-1 TRBV18 16 CASSPQGLAEGNEQFF TGTGCCAGCTCACCGCAGGGACTAGCGGAGGGCAATGAGCAGTTCTTC
TRBD1 few TRBJ2-1 TRBV25-1 13 CASAGQGRHEQFF TGTGCCAGCGCCGGACAGGGGAGACATGAGCAGTTCTTC
NA NA TRBJ2-1 TRBV14 15 CASSQDRTAYNEQFF TGTGCCAGCAGCCAAGATAGGACAGCCTACAATGAGCAGTTCTTC
NA NA TRBJ1-1 TRBV9 13 CASSATVNTEAFF TGTGCCAGCAGCGCCACAGTGAACACTGAAGCTTTCTTT
TRBD2 few TRBJ2-7 TRBV4-2 16 CASSSRTSGSSYEQYF TGTGCCAGCAGCTCAAGGACTAGCGGCTCCTCCTACGAGCAGTACTTC
TRBD2 few TRBJ2-5 TRBV6-5 16 CASSYMGLAGAETQYF TGTGCCAGCAGTTACATGGGACTAGCGGGAGCGGAGACCCAGTACTTC
NA NA TRBJ2-7 TRBV21-1 19 CASSSRPGLAGEVGYEQYF TGTGCCAGCAGCAGCCGCCCGGGACTAGCGGGAGAGGTGGGCTACGAGCAGTACTTC
TRBD2 NA TRBJ2-1 TRBV7-2 17 CASSLGLAGVKGNEQFF TGTGCCAGCAGCTTAGGACTAGCGGGGGTGAAGGGGAATGAGCAGTTCTTC
TRBD1 few TRBJ1-2 TRBV15 14 CATSRDPRTGGYTF TGTGCCACCAGCAGAGATCCCCGGACAGGCGGCTACACCTTC
NA NA TRBJ1-2 TRBV29-1 11 CSVELGYGYTF TGCAGCGTTGAACTAGGCTATGGCTACACCTTC
TRBD1 few TRBJ1-2 TRBV29-1 13 CSVGHRDRHGYTF TGCAGCGTTGGCCACCGGGACAGACATGGCTACACCTTC
TRBD2 few TRBJ2-3 TRBV4-3 17 CASSQGVLAGSTDTQYF TGCGCCAGCAGCCAAGGGGTACTAGCGGGGAGCACAGATACGCAGTATTTT
NA NA TRBJ2-4 TRBV6-5 12 CASSPRSGIQYF TGTGCCAGCAGTCCACGGAGTGGCATTCAGTACTTC
NA NA TRBJ1-1 TRBV7-9 13 CASSLTVNTEAFF TGTGCCAGCAGCCTGACAGTGAACACTGAAGCTTTCTTT
NA few TRBJ2-1 TRBV14 15 CASSRLGGKYNEQFF TGTGCCAGCAGCCGCCTAGGAGGGAAATACAATGAGCAGTTCTTC
NA once TRBJ2-7 TRBV2 15 CASSPEARVEDEQYF TGTGCCAGCAGTCCAGAAGCGAGGGTAGAGGACGAGCAGTACTTC
NA NA TRBJ2-1 TRBV6-5 16 CASSYRLGSSYNEQFF TGTGCCAGCAGTTACCGTTTGGGGAGCTCCTACAATGAGCAGTTCTTC
NA few TRBJ1-3 TRBV18 17 CASSPLGDSGSGNTIYF TGTGCCAGCTCACCACTGGGCGACAGTGGCTCTGGAAACACCATATATTTT
TRBD1 few TRBJ1-5 TRBV19 16 CASSGTGGAGNQPQHF TGTGCCAGTAGTGGCACAGGGGGCGCGGGCAATCAGCCCCAGCATTTT
NA few TRBJ2-7 TRBV7-8 15 CASSPPGRGGYEQYF TGTGCCAGCAGCCCCCCGGGGAGGGGGGGGTACGAGCAGTACTTC
NA NA TRBJ2-5 TRBV29-1 14 CSVNRRGYQETQYF TGCAGCGTTAATAGAAGGGGGTACCAAGAGACCCAGTACTTC
NA few TRBJ2-1 TRBV27 12 CASSTDSNEQFF TGTGCCAGCAGTACGGACAGCAATGAGCAGTTCTTC
TRBD1 NA TRBJ2-7 TRBV28 15 CASSYPLTGTNEQYF TGTGCCAGCAGTTATCCACTGACAGGGACAAACGAGCAGTACTTC
TRBD1 NA TRBJ1-2 TRBV5-1 13 CASSHGQGYGYTF TGCGCCAGCAGCCATGGACAGGGCTATGGCTACACCTTC
TRBD2 NA TRBJ2-4 TRBV5-4 17 CASSQDPSGRAEGIQYF TGTGCCAGCAGCCAAGACCCTAGCGGGAGGGCAGAGGGCATTCAGTACTTC
TRBD2 NA TRBJ2-1 TRBV5-1 15 CASSLPTSAYNEQFF TGCGCCAGCAGCCTACCGACTAGCGCCTACAATGAGCAGTTCTTC